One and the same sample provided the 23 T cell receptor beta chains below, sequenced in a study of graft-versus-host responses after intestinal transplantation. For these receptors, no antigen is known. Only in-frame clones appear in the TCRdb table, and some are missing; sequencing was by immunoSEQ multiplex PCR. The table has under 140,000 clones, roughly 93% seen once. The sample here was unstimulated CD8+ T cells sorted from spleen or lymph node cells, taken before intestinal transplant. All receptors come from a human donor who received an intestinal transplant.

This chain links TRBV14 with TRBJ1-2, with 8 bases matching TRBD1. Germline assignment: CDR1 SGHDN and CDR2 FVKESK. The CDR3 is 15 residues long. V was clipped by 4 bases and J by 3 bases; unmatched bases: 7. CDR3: CASSPYRGSDYGYTF. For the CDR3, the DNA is TGTGCCAGCAGCCCTTACAGGGGGTCCGACTATGGCTACACCTTC. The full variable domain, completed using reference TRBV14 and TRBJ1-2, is EAGVTQFPSHSVIEKGQTVTLRCDPISGHDNLYWYRRVMGKEIKFLLHFVKESKQDESGMPNNRFLAERTGGTYSTLKVQPAELEDSGVYFCASSPYRGSDYGYTFGSGTRLTVV.

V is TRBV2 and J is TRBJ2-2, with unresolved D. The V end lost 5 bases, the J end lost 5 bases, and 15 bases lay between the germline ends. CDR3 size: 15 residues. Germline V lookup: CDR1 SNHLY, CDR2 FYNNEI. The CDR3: CASSLDGGLTGELFF. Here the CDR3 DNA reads TGTGCCAGCAGTCTGGACGGCGGTTTGACCGGGGAGCTGTTTTTT.

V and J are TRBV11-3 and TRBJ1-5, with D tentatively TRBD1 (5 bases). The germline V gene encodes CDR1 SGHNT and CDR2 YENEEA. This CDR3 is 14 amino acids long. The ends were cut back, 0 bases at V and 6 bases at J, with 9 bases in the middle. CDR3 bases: TGTGCCAGCAGCTTAGAGGCAGGGAGTCAGCCCCAGCATTTT. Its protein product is CASSLEAGSQPQHF.

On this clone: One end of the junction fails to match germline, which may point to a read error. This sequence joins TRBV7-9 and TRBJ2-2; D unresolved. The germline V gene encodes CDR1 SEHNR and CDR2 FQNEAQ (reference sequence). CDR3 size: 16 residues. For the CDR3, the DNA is TGTGCCAGCAGCTTACCAGATAGGACGAAAACCGGGGAGCTGTTTTTT. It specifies CASSLPDRTKTGELFF.

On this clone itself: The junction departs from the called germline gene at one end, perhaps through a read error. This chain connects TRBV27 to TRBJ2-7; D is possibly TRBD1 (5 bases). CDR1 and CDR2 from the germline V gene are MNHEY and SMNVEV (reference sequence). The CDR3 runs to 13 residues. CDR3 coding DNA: TGTGCCAGCAGATCCTTATTGGGGCCCTTCCCGTTGTTC. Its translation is CASRSLLGPFPLF.

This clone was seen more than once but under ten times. CDR3 DNA: TGTGCCAGTAGTCGTGGGGACAGAGCCTACGAGCAGTACTTC. It yields the protein CASSRGDRAYEQYF. The chain employs TRBV19 and TRBJ2-7, with 7 bases that match TRBD1. From germline, CDR1 is LNHDA and CDR2 SQIVND (reference sequence). The CDR3 extends over 14 amino acids. J lost 2 bases, V lost 5 bases, and 6 bases had no gene match.

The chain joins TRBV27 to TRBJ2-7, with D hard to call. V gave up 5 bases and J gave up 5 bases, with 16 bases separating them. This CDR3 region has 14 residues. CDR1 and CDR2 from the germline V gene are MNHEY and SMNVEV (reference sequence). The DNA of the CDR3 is TGTGCCAGCAGTCCAACTATAGCTGGCCACGAGCAGTACTTC. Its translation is CASSPTIAGHEQYF.

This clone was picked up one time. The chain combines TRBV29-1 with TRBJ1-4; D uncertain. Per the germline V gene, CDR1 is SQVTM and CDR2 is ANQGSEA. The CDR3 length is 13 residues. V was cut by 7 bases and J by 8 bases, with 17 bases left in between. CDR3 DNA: TGCAGCGCCGAGACACCCGCGGGAGAAAAACTGTTTTTT. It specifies CSAETPAGEKLFF.

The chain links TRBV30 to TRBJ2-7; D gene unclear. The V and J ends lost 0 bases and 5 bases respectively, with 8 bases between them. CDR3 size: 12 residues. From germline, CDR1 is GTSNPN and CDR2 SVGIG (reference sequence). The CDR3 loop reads CAWSVLYNEQYF. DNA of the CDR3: TGTGCCTGGAGTGTCCTCTATAACGAGCAGTACTTC.

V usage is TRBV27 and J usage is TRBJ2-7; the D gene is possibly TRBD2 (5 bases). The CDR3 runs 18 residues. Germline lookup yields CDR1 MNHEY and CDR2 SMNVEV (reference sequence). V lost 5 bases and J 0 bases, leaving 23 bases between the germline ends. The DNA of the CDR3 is TGTGCCAGCAGTCCGACTATCAGTTCCTTAAGCGACTCCTACGAGCAGTACTTC. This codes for CASSPTISSLSDSYEQYF.

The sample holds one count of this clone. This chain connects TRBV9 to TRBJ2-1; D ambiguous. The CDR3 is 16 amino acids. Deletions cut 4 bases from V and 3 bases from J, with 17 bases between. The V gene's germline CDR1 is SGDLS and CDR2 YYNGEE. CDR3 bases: TGTGCCAGCAGCTCTCCGATGGTCTCGTACTACAATGAGCAGTTCTTC. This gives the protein CASSSPMVSYYNEQFF.

The DNA for the CDR3 is TGTGCCAGCAGCCAAGGACGGACCAGAGACACCGGGGAGCTGTTTTTT. It codes for CASSQGRTRDTGELFF. The genes are TRBV14 and TRBJ2-2; the D is unclear. Germline-derived CDR1 and CDR2 are SGHDN and FVKESK. Trimming removed 1 base at V and 3 bases at J, with 12 bases between. The CDR3 is 16 residues long.

DNA for the CDR3: TGTGCCAGCAGTCTCAGCGGGAGTGTAGTGGGTGAGCAGTACTTC. Protein product: CASSLSGSVVGEQYF. This sequence joins TRBV28 and TRBJ2-7; 8 bases fit TRBD2. Germline CDR1 reads MDHEN; CDR2 reads SYDVKM. Trimming at V came to 5 bases and at J to 7 bases, leaving 13 bases not matched to a gene. This CDR3 contains 15 residues.

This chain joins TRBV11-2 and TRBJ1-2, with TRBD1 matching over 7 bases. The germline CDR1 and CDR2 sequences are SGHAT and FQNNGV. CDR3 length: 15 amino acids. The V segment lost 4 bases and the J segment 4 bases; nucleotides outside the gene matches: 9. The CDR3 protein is CASSSLTGQTYGYTF. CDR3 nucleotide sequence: TGTGCCAGCAGCTCCTTAACGGGACAGACCTATGGCTACACCTTC.

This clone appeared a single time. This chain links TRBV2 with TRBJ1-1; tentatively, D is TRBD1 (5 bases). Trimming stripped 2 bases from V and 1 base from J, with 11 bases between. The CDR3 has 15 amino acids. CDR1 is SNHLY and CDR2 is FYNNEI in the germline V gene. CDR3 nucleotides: TGTGCCAGCAGTGAACCGGGACCAAAGAACACTGAAGCTTTCTTT. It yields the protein CASSEPGPKNTEAFF.

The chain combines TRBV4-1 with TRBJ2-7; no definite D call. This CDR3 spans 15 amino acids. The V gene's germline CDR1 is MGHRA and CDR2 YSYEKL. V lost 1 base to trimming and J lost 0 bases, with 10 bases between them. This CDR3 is CASSQGSSHSYEQYF. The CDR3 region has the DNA TGCGCCAGCAGCCAAGGAAGCAGCCACTCCTACGAGCAGTACTTC.

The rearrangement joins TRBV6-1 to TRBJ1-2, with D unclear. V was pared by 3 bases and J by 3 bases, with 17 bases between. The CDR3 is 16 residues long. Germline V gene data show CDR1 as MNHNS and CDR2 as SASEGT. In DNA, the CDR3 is TGTGCCAGCAGTGAGGGTGGTTACGGGAAGGACTATGGCTACACCTTC. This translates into CASSEGGYGKDYGYTF.

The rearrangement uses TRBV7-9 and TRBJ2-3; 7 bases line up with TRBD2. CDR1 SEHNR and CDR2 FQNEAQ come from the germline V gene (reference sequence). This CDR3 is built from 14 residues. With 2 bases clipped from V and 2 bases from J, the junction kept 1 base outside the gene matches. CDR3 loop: CASSLTSDTDTQYF. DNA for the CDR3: TGTGCCAGCAGCTTAACTAGCGACACAGATACGCAGTATTTT.

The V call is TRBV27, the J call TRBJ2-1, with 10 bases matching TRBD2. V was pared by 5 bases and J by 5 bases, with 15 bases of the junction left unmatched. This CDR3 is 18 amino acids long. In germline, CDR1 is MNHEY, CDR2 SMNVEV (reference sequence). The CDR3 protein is CASSPEMGTSDFHNEQFF. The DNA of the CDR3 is TGTGCCAGCAGTCCCGAAATGGGGACTAGCGACTTCCACAATGAGCAGTTCTTC.

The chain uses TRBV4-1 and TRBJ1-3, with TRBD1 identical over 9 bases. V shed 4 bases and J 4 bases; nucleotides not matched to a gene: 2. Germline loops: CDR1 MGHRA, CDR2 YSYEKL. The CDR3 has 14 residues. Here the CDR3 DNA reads TGCGCCAGCAGCCGACAGGGGGACGGAAACACCATATATTTT. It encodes CASSRQGDGNTIYF.

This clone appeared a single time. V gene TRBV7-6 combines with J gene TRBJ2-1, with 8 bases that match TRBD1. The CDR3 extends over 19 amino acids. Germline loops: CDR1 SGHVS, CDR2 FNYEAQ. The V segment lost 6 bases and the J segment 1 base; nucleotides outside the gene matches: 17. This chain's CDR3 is CASSPGQDRGRRSYNEQFF. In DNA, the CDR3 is TGTGCCAGCAGTCCGGGACAGGACCGGGGGAGAAGGTCCTACAATGAGCAGTTCTTC. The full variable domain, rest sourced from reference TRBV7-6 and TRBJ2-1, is GAGVSQSPRYKVTKRGQDVALRCDPISGHVSLYWYRQALGQGPEFLTYFNYEAQQDKSGLPNDRFSAERPEGSISTLTIQRTEQRDSAMYRCASSPGQDRGRRSYNEQFFGPGTRLTVL.

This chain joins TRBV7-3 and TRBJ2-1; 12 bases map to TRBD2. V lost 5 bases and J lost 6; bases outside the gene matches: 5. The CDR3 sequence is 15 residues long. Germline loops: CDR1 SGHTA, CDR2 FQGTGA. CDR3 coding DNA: TGTGCCAGCAGCCTAGCGGGAGGGCCAGGCAATGAGCAGTTCTTC. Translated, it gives CASSLAGGPGNEQFF.

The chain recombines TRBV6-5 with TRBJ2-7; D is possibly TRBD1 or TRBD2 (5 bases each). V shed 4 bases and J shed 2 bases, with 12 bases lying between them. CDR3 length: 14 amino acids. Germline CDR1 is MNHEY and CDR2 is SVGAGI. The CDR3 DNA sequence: TGTGCCAGCAGTTGGGACCAGGGCCCCTACGAGCAGTACTTC. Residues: CASSWDQGPYEQYF.